Ten or more counts support the clone carrying this T cell receptor (beta chain). The data were obtained in a study of T cells in Graves' hyperthyroidism and ophthalmopathy. Absent ophthalmopathy progression within 18 months defined stable Graves' hyperthyroidism. Patients aged 18 to 65 had newly diagnosed hyperthyroidism of under 2 months' duration. Reasons for excluding patients were uncontrolled infection, other autoimmune disease, pregnancy or lactation. PBMCs were sourced from over 8.5 ml fresh peripheral blood. TCR beta CDR3 regions were amplified from RNA. TCR CDR3 underwent first-round RT-PCR with the HTBI primer set. In TCRdb, the multiplex PCR reads were re-called with MiXCR into one record per CDR3 protein. The sample records around 400,000 distinct CDR3 sequences, 13% being singletons. Sample: blood. This receptor was identified in a woman aged 18-30 years with Graves' hyperthyroidism.

For the CDR3, the DNA is TGTGCCAGCAGTTCGCCCGAGGGAGCGAACTATGGCTACACCTTC. Translating gives CASSSPEGANYGYTF. The genes are TRBV28 and TRBJ1-2; no reliable D call. The CDR3 has 15 amino acids. Trimming shortened V by 4 bases and J by 2 bases, and 14 bases separated the two germline ends. Germline values: CDR1 MDHEN, CDR2 SYDVKM.